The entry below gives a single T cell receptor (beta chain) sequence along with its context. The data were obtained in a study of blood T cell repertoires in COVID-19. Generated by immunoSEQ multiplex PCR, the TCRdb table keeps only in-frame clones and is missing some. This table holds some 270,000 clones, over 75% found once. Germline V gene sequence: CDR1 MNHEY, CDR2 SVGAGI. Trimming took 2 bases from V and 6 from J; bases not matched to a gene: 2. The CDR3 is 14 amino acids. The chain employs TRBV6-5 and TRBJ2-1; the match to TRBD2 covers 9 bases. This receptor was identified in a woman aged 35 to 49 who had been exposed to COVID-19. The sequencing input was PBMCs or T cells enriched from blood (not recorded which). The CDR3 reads CASSYLAGLNEQFF. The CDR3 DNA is TGTGCCAGCAGTTACCTAGCGGGGCTCAATGAGCAGTTCTTC.